Given below is one TCR beta chain in context. Antigen specificity is unknown. This sample is part of a study of cytomegalovirus exposure and HLA in healthy donors. The wider study: HLA-typed donors were the source of roughly 80 million unique TCRs held in an early data release. Study-wide results and limits: Earlier analysis found most TCR beta V segments productive about 87% or about 30% of the time. HLA allele associations emerged for some 16,000 TCR beta sequences in a later analysis, at 0.05 false discovery rate.

This CDR3 comprises 13 residues. V lost 5 bases and J lost 10; bases outside the gene matches: 5. Germline V gene sequence: CDR1 SGHDN, CDR2 FVKESK. PCR involved 60 Vbeta and 13 Jbeta primers. Generated by immunoSEQ multiplex PCR, the TCRdb table keeps only in-frame clones and is missing some. The table shows about 130,000 clones, with about 8.5% occurring only once. The sample was PBMCs. The receptor was derived from a man between 40 and 49 years old in good health and CMV-seronegative. The chain is built from TRBV14 and TRBJ2-3; 11 bases line up with TRBD2. The CDR3 nucleotides are TGTGCCAGCAGCATGACTAGCGGGGCAGCGCAGTATTTT. Translation gives CASSMTSGAAQYF.